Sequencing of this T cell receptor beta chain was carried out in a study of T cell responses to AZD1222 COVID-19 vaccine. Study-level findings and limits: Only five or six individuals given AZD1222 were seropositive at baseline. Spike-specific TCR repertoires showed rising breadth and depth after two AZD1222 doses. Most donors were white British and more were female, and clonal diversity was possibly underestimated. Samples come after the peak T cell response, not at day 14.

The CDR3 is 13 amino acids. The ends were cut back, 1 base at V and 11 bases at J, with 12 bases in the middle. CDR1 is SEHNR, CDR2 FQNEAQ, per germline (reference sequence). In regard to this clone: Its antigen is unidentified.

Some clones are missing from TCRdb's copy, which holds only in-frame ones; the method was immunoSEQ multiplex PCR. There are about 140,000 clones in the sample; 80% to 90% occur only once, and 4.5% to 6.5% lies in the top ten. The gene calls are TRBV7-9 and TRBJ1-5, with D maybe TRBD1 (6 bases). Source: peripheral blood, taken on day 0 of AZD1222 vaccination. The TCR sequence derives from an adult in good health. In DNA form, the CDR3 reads TGTGCCAGCAGCTTAGAGGGGGACAAGGCCCAGCATTTT. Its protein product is CASSLEGDKAQHF. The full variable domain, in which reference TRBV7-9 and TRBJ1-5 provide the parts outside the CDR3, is DTGVSQNPRHKITKRGQNVTFRCDPISEHNRLYWYRQTLGQGPEFLTYFQNEAQLEKSRLLSDRFSAERPKGSFSTLEIQRTEQGDSAMYLCASSLEGDKAQHFGDGTRLSIL.